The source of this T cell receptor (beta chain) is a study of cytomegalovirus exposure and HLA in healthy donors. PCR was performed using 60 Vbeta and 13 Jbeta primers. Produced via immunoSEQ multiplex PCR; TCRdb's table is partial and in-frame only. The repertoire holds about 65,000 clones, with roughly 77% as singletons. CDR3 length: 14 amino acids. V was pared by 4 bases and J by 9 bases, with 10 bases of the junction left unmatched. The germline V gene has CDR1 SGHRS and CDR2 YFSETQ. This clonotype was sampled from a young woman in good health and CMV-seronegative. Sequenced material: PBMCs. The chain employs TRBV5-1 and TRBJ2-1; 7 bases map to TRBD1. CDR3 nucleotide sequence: TGCGCCAGCAGCCCCGGGACAGCAAGAGGTGAGCAGTTCTTC. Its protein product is CASSPGTARGEQFF.